This TCR beta chain was identified during a study of response to subunit inactivated influenza vaccine. Study-level results: The authors suggested that every seasonal influenza vaccination recruits few new T cells.

Per germline, CDR1 WNHNN and CDR2 SYGVQD (reference sequence). V lost 2 bases to trimming and J lost 8 bases; unmatched junction nucleotides: 9. The CDR3 consists of 16 residues. TCRdb fed the RT-PCR reads into MiXCR, producing one record per CDR3 protein. The sample has 650,000 or so distinct CDR3 sequences, roughly 15% seen once. The sample holds a few counts of this clonotype. Its specificity is unknown. The source material was PBMCs from blood, sampled roughly 2 weeks before vaccination. The TCR sequence derives from a man between 50 and 59 years old who received an inactivated influenza vaccine. This sequence joins TRBV10-1 and TRBJ2-1; 10 nucleotides agree with TRBD2. Written as DNA, the CDR3 is TGCGCCAGCAGTGAGGAACCGGGACTAGCGTCCCATGAGCAGTTCTTC. Amino acids: CASSEEPGLASHEQFF.